This TCR beta chain was captured in a study of radiation and T cells in renal cell carcinoma. The ends were cut back, 6 bases at V and 0 bases at J, with 14 bases in the middle. Germline V gene lookup returns CDR1 KGHSH and CDR2 LQKENI. The CDR3 covers 15 residues. About this clone itself: Its cognate antigen is unknown.

Study-wide findings and caveats: From baseline, blood top tumor clonotypes peaked at 2 weeks post-radiation.

TCRdb keeps only in-frame clones here, not all; method: immunoSEQ multiplex PCR. The table has about 130,000 clones, roughly four fifths seen once. Time point indicated: baseline pretreatment blood. Indicated treatment: 15 Gy SBRT to primary tumor, nephrectomy 4 weeks later. This sequence originates from a woman aged 60-70 years with renal cell carcinoma. V is TRBV18 and J is TRBJ2-5; D gene uncertain. The specimen comprised blood, sampled from a patient whose treatment included radiotherapy and nephrectomy. The CDR3 DNA follows: TGTGCCAGCTCCCCTGGTAGGGAATACCAAGAGACCCAGTACTTC. Translation: CASSPGREYQETQYF.